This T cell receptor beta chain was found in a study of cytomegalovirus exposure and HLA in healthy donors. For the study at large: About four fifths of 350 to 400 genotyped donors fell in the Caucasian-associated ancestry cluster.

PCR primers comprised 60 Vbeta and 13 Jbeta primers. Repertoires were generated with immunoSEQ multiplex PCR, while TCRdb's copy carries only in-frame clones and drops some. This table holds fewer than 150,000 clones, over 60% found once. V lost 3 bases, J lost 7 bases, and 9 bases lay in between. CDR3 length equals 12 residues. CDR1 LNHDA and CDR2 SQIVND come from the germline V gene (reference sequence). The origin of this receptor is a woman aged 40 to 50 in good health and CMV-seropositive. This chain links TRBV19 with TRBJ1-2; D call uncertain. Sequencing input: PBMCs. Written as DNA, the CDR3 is TGTGCCAGTAGTATCTCAGAGGTTGGCTACACCTTC. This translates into CASSISEVGYTF.